The rows below give T cell receptor beta chains drawn from one sample of a study of OX40 agonist ivuxolimab in advanced cancers. Method: immunoSEQ multiplex PCR; TCRdb's copy keeps in-frame clones and lacks some. The sample records tens of thousands of clones, 70% to 90% being singletons. The sequences come from CD4+ or CD8+ T cells sorted from blood, collected in a trial of the OX40 agonist ivuxolimab. The receptors were gathered from an adult with an advanced solid tumor such as melanoma, head and neck, liver or kidney cancer. CDR3s include the opening cysteine and the closing phenylalanine or tryptophan. A D gene is named only where the DNA matches it firmly. A row's size may be missing; if present it is once, few, many or a size class.

length | J | V | D | size | CDR3 | DNA
14 | TRBJ2-2 | TRBV5-1 | . | few | CASKEGTNTGELFF | TGCGCCAGCAAAGAGGGGACAAACACCGGGGAGCTGTTTTTT
15 | TRBJ2-5 | TRBV28 | TRBD2 | . | CASSGLAGAQETQYF | TGTGCCAGCAGTGGACTAGCGGGGGCCCAAGAGACCCAGTACTTC
12 | TRBJ1-2 | TRBV9 | . | . | CASSERDHGYTF | TGTGCCAGCAGCGAGAGGGACCATGGCTACACCTTC
17 | TRBJ1-1 | TRBV15 | TRBD1 | . | CATLGDRGFIRNTEAFF | TGTGCCACCCTCGGGGACAGGGGTTTTATCAGGAATACTGAAGCTTTCTTT
15 | TRBJ1-2 | TRBV7-2 | . | . | CASSPGKGASYGYTF | TGTGCCAGCAGCCCGGGAAAAGGGGCCTCCTATGGCTACACCTTC
17 | TRBJ1-1 | TRBV19 | . | once | CASSIREYGLKNTEAFF | TGTGCCAGTAGTATTAGGGAGTATGGGCTAAAGAACACTGAAGCTTTCTTT
16 | TRBJ2-2 | TRBV9 | TRBD1 | medium-sized | CASSVDRGLNTGELFF | TGTGCCAGCAGCGTAGACAGGGGGCTAAACACCGGGGAGCTGTTTTTT
14 | TRBJ2-6 | TRBV5-1 | . | . | CASSLGTGANVLTF | TGCGCCAGCAGCTTGGGGACTGGGGCCAACGTCCTGACTTTC
14 | TRBJ2-7 | TRBV7-3 | TRBD1 | . | CASSPGQFTYEQYF | TGTGCCAGCAGCCCGGGACAGTTCACCTACGAGCAGTACTTC
13 | TRBJ2-2 | TRBV27 | . | . | CASSLQDTGELFF | TGTGCCAGCAGTCTACAGGACACCGGGGAGCTGTTTTTT
15 | TRBJ1-1 | TRBV29-1 | TRBD1 | once | CSMTTRTGVNTEAFF | TGCAGCATGACGACTAGAACAGGGGTGAACACTGAAGCTTTCTTT
13 | TRBJ2-3 | TRBV7-2 | . | few | CASSPLMGDTQYF | TGTGCCAGCAGCCCCCTGATGGGAGATACGCAGTATTTT
10 | TRBJ1-2 | TRBV5-3 | . | . | CARRSYGYTF | TGTGCCAGAAGGAGCTATGGCTACACCTTC
15 | TRBJ1-4 | TRBV7-2 | . | . | CASSRSGRGKEKLFF | TGTGCCAGCAGCCGGTCGGGCAGGGGAAAAGAAAAACTGTTTTTT
15 | TRBJ2-2 | TRBV28 | TRBD1 | . | CASSLPGGNTGELFF | TGTGCCAGCAGTTTACCAGGGGGGAACACCGGGGAGCTGTTTTTT
14 | TRBJ1-1 | TRBV19 | . | . | CASSRQERSTEAFF | TGTGCCAGTAGTAGACAGGAAAGGAGCACTGAAGCTTTCTTT
15 | TRBJ1-4 | TRBV18 | . | . | CASSPPETRNEKLFF | TGTGCCAGCTCACCACCGGAGACAAGAAATGAAAAACTGTTTTTT
15 | TRBJ1-3 | TRBV5-1 | . | once | CASSLGSPSGNTIYF | TGCGCCAGCAGCTTGGGGTCTCCGTCCGGAAACACCATATATTTT
14 | TRBJ1-5 | TRBV19 | . | few | CASSPGQSNQPQHF | TGTGCCAGTAGCCCGGGACAAAGCAATCAGCCCCAGCATTTT
14 | TRBJ1-6 | TRBV4-3 | . | few | CASSQAFPGSPLHF | TGCGCCAGCAGCCAAGCCTTTCCCGGTTCACCCCTCCACTTT
14 | TRBJ1-1 | TRBV4-2 | . | . | CASSQWGGNTEAFF | TGTGCCAGCAGCCAATGGGGGGGGAACACTGAAGCTTTCTTT
14 | TRBJ1-2 | TRBV10-3 | . | . | CAISESTGANGYTF | TGTGCCATCAGTGAGTCGACGGGGGCCAATGGCTACACCTTC
14 | TRBJ1-1 | TRBV5-1 | . | . | CASSFRLRDGEAFF | TGCGCCAGCAGCTTTCGGTTAAGGGACGGTGAAGCTTTCTTT
11 | TRBJ1-1 | TRBV7-9 | . | . | CASSLIPEAFF | TGTGCCAGCAGCTTAATCCCAGAAGCTTTCTTT
14 | TRBJ1-3 | TRBV6-5 | . | . | CASSFQSSGNTIYF | TGTGCCAGCAGTTTCCAGAGCTCTGGAAACACCATATATTTT
14 | TRBJ1-2 | TRBV5-6 | . | once | CASSFSRVRYGYTF | TGTGCCAGCAGCTTCTCCAGGGTGCGCTATGGCTACACCTTC
17 | TRBJ2-7 | TRBV7-2 | . | . | CASSLIGSGSFSYEQYF | TGTGCCAGCAGCCTTATCGGGTCAGGGAGTTTTTCCTACGAGCAGTACTTC
13 | TRBJ2-3 | TRBV30 | . | . | CAWTLGGTDTQYF | TGTGCCTGGACGTTGGGGGGCACAGATACGCAGTATTTT
15 | TRBJ1-5 | TRBV4-1 | TRBD1 | . | CASSQDDRGGRPQHF | TGCGCCAGCAGCCAAGACGACAGGGGGGGCCGGCCCCAGCATTTT
19 | TRBJ1-5 | TRBV19 | . | . | CASSKKPLSGGPINQPQHF | TGTGCCAGTAGTAAAAAGCCGCTTTCCGGGGGGCCGATCAATCAGCCCCAGCATTTT
14 | TRBJ2-5 | TRBV6-1 | TRBD2 | once | CASSVTSGRETQYF | TGTGCCAGCAGTGTGACTAGCGGAAGAGAGACCCAGTACTTC
15 | TRBJ2-3 | TRBV4-3 | . | . | CATTEDLSSTDTQYF | TGCGCCACCACCGAGGACCTGTCTAGCACAGATACGCAGTATTTT
13 | TRBJ1-3 | TRBV10-3 | . | . | CAISIISGNTIYF | TGTGCCATCAGTATAATATCTGGAAACACCATATATTTT
16 | TRBJ1-2 | TRBV7-3 | TRBD1 | . | CASSLSHGDRGRSYTF | TGTGCCAGCAGCTTATCCCACGGGGACAGGGGGCGAAGTTACACCTTC
19 | TRBJ1-4 | TRBV7-8 | TRBD1 | . | CASSQTRTGETATNEKLFF | TGTGCCAGCAGCCAGACCCGGACAGGAGAGACTGCAACTAATGAAAAACTGTTTTTT
14 | TRBJ2-5 | TRBV19 | . | . | CASSRGWGQETQYF | TGTGCCAGTAGTAGGGGCTGGGGACAAGAGACCCAGTACTTC
14 | TRBJ2-7 | TRBV27 | . | once | CASSRRRGGNEQYF | TGTGCCAGCAGTCGACGGCGAGGGGGAAACGAGCAGTACTTC
13 | TRBJ1-2 | TRBV5-1 | . | . | CASSPNRAVGYTF | TGCGCCAGCAGCCCAAATAGAGCAGTGGGCTACACCTTC
14 | TRBJ2-7 | TRBV18 | TRBD1 | . | CASSHRDRVWEQYF | TGTGCCAGCTCACACCGGGACAGGGTGTGGGAGCAGTACTTC
12 | TRBJ2-1 | TRBV28 | TRBD1 | few | CASSWGQFEQFF | TGTGCCAGCAGTTGGGGACAGTTTGAGCAGTTCTTC